The 19 T cell receptor beta chains below were found in one sample sequenced in a study of blood T cell repertoires in COVID-19. Measured with immunoSEQ multiplex PCR; TCRdb has only the in-frame clones, and not every one. The sample includes 150,000 to 200,000 clones, 82% seen only once; the top ten take about 4.8%. Sequencing was done on a sample of peripheral blood. Receptors originate from a woman under 40 with acute or convalescent COVID-19.

V is TRBV27 and J is TRBJ1-2; D ambiguous. The CDR3 sequence is 15 residues long. Germline V gene sequence: CDR1 MNHEY, CDR2 SMNVEV (reference sequence). Trimming shortened V by 5 bases and J by 8 bases, and 21 bases separated the two germline ends. CDR3 residues: CASSPLPQSRKGYTF. In DNA, the CDR3 is TGTGCCAGCAGTCCCCTGCCCCAAAGCCGCAAAGGCTACACCTTC.

The chain has TRBV18 and TRBJ2-5, with 7 bases lining up with TRBD1. The CDR3 has 15 residues. V trimming: 4 bases; J trimming: 5 bases; junction bases outside the gene matches: 10. Germline V CDR1 and CDR2: KGHSH, LQKENI. CDR3 nucleotide sequence: TGTGCCAGCTCACTCCACAGGGGTCAAATTGAGACCCAGTACTTC. Amino acid sequence: CASSLHRGQIETQYF. The whole variable domain, remainder taken from reference TRBV18 and TRBJ2-5, is NAGVMQNPRHLVRRRGQEARLRCSPMKGHSHVYWYRQLPEEGLKFMVYLQKENIIDESGMPKERFSAEFPKEGPSILRIQQVVRGDSAAYFCASSLHRGQIETQYFGPGTRLLVL.

This rearrangement joins TRBV5-6 to TRBJ1-5, with D hard to call. The V end lost 2 bases, the J end lost 3 bases, and 12 bases lay between the germline ends. CDR3 size: 15 residues. From germline, CDR1 is SGHDT and CDR2 YYEEEE. CDR3 sequence reads: CASSFWQFPNQPQHF. The CDR3, as DNA: TGTGCCAGCAGCTTTTGGCAGTTTCCCAATCAGCCCCAGCATTTT.

The rearrangement uses TRBV6-6 and TRBJ1-3; tentative D call: TRBD1 (6 bases). CDR3 length: 15 amino acids. Deletions cut 6 bases from V and 4 bases from J, with 16 bases between. The V gene's germline CDR1 is MNHNY and CDR2 SVGAGI (reference sequence). The CDR3 reads CASSRRQGPGNTIYF. The CDR3 nucleotides read TGTGCCAGCAGCCGACGCCAGGGGCCCGGAAACACCATATATTTT.

The chain carries TRBV6-6 and TRBJ2-7; D is ambiguous. CDR3 length: 12 residues. CDR1 is MNHNY, CDR2 SVGAGI, per germline (reference sequence). V was pared by 5 bases and J by 1 base, with 6 bases between. CDR3 protein: CASSQESYEQYF. CDR3 sequence (DNA): TGTGCCAGCAGTCAGGAGTCCTACGAGCAGTACTTC.

The chain employs TRBV5-6 and TRBJ2-7; maybe TRBD2 (5 bases). V was shortened by 1 base and J by 3 bases, with 8 bases between the two germline ends. CDR3 length: 13 residues. Germline V gene data show CDR1 as SGHDT and CDR2 as YYEEEE. CDR3 loop: CASSLSGNYEQYF. CDR3 bases: TGTGCCAGCAGCTTGTCGGGGAACTACGAGCAGTACTTC.

This chain connects TRBV10-1 to TRBJ1-1; D is unclear. This CDR3 contains 13 residues. Germline-derived CDR1 and CDR2 are WNHNN and SYGVQD (reference sequence). V lost 6 bases and J lost 3, with 11 bases in between. The DNA of the CDR3 is TGCGCCAGCAGCATAGATTCGGACACTGAAGCTTTCTTT. It codes for CASSIDSDTEAFF.

This chain links TRBV28 with TRBJ1-4; D might be TRBD1 (6 bases). Germline CDR1 reads MDHEN; CDR2 reads SYDVKM. Trimming pared 8 bases from V and 3 bases from J, leaving 25 bases between. This CDR3 comprises 18 residues. Here the CDR3 reads CASGRGPSIGTPNEKLFF. CDR3 DNA sequence: TGTGCCAGCGGGCGGGGGCCCTCCATCGGGACGCCTAATGAAAAACTGTTTTTT.

The J gene is TRBJ2-3, the V gene TRBV7-9, with unresolved D. The V end was cut by 0 bases, the J end by 0 bases, with 7 bases between. Germline V gene sequence: CDR1 SEHNR, CDR2 FQNEAQ (reference sequence). CDR3 length: 15 amino acids. This CDR3 is CASSLALSSTDTQYF. As DNA, the CDR3 is TGTGCCAGCAGCTTAGCGTTGAGTAGCACAGATACGCAGTATTTT.

The rearrangement uses TRBV29-1 and TRBJ2-5, with TRBD1 identical over 7 bases. The CDR3 runs to 14 residues. Per the germline V gene, CDR1 is SQVTM and CDR2 is ANQGSEA. V was pared by 2 bases and J by 5 bases, with 8 bases of the junction left unmatched. In DNA form, the CDR3 reads TGCAGCGTTGAAACGGACAGGTTTTTCGAGACCCAGTACTTC. Translating gives CSVETDRFFETQYF. The whole variable domain, remainder taken from reference TRBV29-1 and TRBJ2-5, is SAVISQKPSRDICQRGTSLTIQCQVDSQVTMMFWYRQQPGQSLTLIATANQGSEATYESGFVIDKFPISRPNLTFSTLTVSNMSPEDSSIYLCSVETDRFFETQYFGPGTRLLVL.

The rearrangement links TRBV5-4 to TRBJ1-4, with D unclear. Between the trimmed V and J ends, which lost 0 bases and 8 bases, there was a span of 11 bases. Germline V gives CDR1 SGHNT, CDR2 YYREEE (reference sequence). This CDR3 contains 14 residues. DNA of the CDR3: TGTGCCAGCAGCTTGGGCCGGGGTCAGGAAAAACTGTTTTTT. It translates to CASSLGRGQEKLFF. Combining the CDR3 with reference TRBV5-4 and TRBJ1-4 gives the whole variable domain ETGVTQSPTHLIKTRGQQVTLRCSSQSGHNTVSWYQQALGQGPQFIFQYYREEENGRGNFPPRFSGLQFPNYSSELNVNALELDDSALYLCASSLGRGQEKLFFGSGTQLSVL.

This clone was seen a single time. CDR3 sequence reads: CASSLHWDITQPQHF. The CDR3, as DNA: TGTGCCAGCAGTTTACATTGGGACATCACCCAGCCCCAGCATTTT. This chain connects TRBV6-7 to TRBJ1-5; D is possibly TRBD1 (6 bases). TRBV6-7 is recorded as an ORF, its role being uncertain. CDR3 length equals 15 residues. With 4 bases removed from V and 7 bases from J, the gap between germline ends came to 17 bases.

The genes are TRBV6-5 and TRBJ1-5; D unresolved. The germline gives CDR1 MNHEY, CDR2 SVGAGI. The CDR3 is made up of 14 amino acids. V was pared by 7 bases and J by 0 bases, with 10 bases between. CDR3 residues: CASTEGASNQPQHF. The CDR3, as DNA: TGTGCCAGCACCGAGGGTGCTAGCAATCAGCCCCAGCATTTT.

The V and J genes are TRBV30 and TRBJ1-4, with 12 bases that match TRBD1. Per germline, CDR1 GTSNPN and CDR2 SVGIG (reference sequence). The V segment lost 2 bases and the J segment 7 bases; nucleotides outside the gene matches: 2. The CDR3 length is 14 residues. In nucleotides, the CDR3 is TGTGCCTGGAGTCCGGGACAGGGGGCTGAAAAACTGTTTTTT. Translation gives CAWSPGQGAEKLFF. The whole variable domain, remainder taken from reference TRBV30 and TRBJ1-4, is SQTIHQWPATLVQPVGSPLSLECTVEGTSNPNLYWYRQAAGRGLQLLFYSVGIGQISSEVPQNLSASRPQDRQFILSSKKLLLSDSGFYLCAWSPGQGAEKLFFGSGTQLSVL.

This rearrangement joins TRBV11-3 to TRBJ1-1; D gene uncertain. V lost 1 base and J 4 bases, leaving 7 bases between the germline ends. There are 13 residues in the CDR3. CDR1 is SGHNT and CDR2 is YENEEA in the germline V gene. CDR3 sequence (DNA): TGTGCCAGCAGCTTAGGAGGTCTCACTGAAGCTTTCTTT. Encoded protein: CASSLGGLTEAFF.

The CDR3 sequence is CASSLGRERLRNEQFF. The CDR3 bases are TGTGCCAGCAGTTTGGGGCGGGAGCGCCTTAGGAATGAGCAGTTCTTC. The chain has TRBV27 and TRBJ2-1; 7 nucleotides line up with TRBD2. The V gene's germline CDR1 is MNHEY and CDR2 SMNVEV (reference sequence). The J segment lost 7 bases and the V segment lost 3 bases, leaving 12 bases of the junction unmatched. CDR3 length: 16 residues.

The chain is built from TRBV5-1 and TRBJ1-2; 12 nucleotides match TRBD1. The germline gives CDR1 SGHRS, CDR2 YFSETQ. The CDR3 is 15 amino acids. Germline trimming cut 2 bases from V and 7 bases from J; bases unmatched to any gene: 6. This CDR3 reads CASSFPGQGAFGYTF. The CDR3 DNA reads as TGCGCCAGCAGCTTTCCGGGACAGGGGGCGTTTGGCTACACCTTC. Full variable domain (outside the CDR3, taken from reference TRBV5-1 and TRBJ1-2): KAGVTQTPRYLIKTRGQQVTLSCSPISGHRSVSWYQQTPGQGLQFLFEYFSETQRNKGNFPGRFSGRQFSNSRSEMNVSTLELGDSALYLCASSFPGQGAFGYTFGSGTRLTVV.

The J gene is TRBJ1-1, the V gene TRBV5-6, with 10 bases aligning to TRBD1. CDR3 length: 15 amino acids. Germline CDR1 and CDR2: SGHDT and YYEEEE. V lost 2 bases to trimming and J lost 1 base; unmatched junction nucleotides: 2. The CDR3 sequence: CASSLWDRGNTEAFF. DNA for the CDR3: TGTGCCAGCAGCTTATGGGACAGGGGGAACACTGAAGCTTTCTTT.

This chain connects TRBV30 to TRBJ2-2; D gene uncertain. The V and J ends lost 3 bases and 0 bases respectively, with 11 bases between them. Germline-derived CDR1 and CDR2 are GTSNPN and SVGIG (reference sequence). The CDR3 spans 15 residues. This chain's CDR3 is CAWRASRANTGELFF. The CDR3 DNA is TGTGCCTGGAGAGCCTCCCGCGCGAACACCGGGGAGCTGTTTTTT.